What follows is one T cell receptor beta chain and its context. This record comes from a study of technical replicates of blood from a few donors. CDR1 GTSNPN and CDR2 SVGIG come from the germline V gene (reference sequence). The CDR3 length is 14 residues. V was clipped by 4 bases and J by 3 bases, with 13 bases between them. The repertoire was sequenced with immunoSEQ multiplex PCR; TCRdb's copy has only in-frame clones and lacks some. This sample has approximately 59,000 clones, with around 96% found just once. The chain couples TRBV30 to TRBJ1-3; the D gene is possibly TRBD1 (5 bases). Sample: PBMCs. This receptor was identified in a human donor in good health. Some clones in this sample may be carry-over from other donors' samples. For the CDR3, the DNA is TGTGCCTGGAAGGGGTTGGGGGGTGGAAACACCATATATTTT. The encoded protein is CAWKGLGGGNTIYF.